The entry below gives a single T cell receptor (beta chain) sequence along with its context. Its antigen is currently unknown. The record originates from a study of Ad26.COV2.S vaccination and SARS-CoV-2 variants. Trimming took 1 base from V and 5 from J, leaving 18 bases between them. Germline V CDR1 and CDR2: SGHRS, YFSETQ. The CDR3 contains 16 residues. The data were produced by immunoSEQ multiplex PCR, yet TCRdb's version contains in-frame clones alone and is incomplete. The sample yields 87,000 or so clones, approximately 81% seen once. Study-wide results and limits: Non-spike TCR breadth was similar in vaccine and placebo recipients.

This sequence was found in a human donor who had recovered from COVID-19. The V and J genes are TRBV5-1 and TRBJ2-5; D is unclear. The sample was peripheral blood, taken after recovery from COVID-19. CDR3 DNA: TGCGCCAGCAGCTTGAAACCTCTGGAGCTAGGTGAGACCCAGTACTTC. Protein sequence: CASSLKPLELGETQYF. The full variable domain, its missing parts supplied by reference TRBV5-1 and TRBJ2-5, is KAGVTQTPRYLIKTRGQQVTLSCSPISGHRSVSWYQQTPGQGLQFLFEYFSETQRNKGNFPGRFSGRQFSNSRSEMNVSTLELGDSALYLCASSLKPLELGETQYFGPGTRLLVL.